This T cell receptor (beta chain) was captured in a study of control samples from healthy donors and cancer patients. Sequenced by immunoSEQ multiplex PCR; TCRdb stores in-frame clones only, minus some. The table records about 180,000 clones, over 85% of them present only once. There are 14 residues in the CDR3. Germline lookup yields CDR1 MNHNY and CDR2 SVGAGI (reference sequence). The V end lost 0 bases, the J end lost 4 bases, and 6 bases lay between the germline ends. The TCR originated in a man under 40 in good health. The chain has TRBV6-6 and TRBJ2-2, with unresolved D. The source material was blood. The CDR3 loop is CASSYSIGTGELFF. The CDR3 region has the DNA TGTGCCAGCAGTTACTCGATCGGCACCGGGGAGCTGTTTTTT.